Below are 14 T cell receptor beta chains sequenced from a single sample in a study of shared clonotypes between healthy human individuals. In the naive CD8 group, cells lacked CD45RO and were positively selected for CCR7, so terminally differentiated effector memory CD45RA+ cells were left out. Using immunoSEQ multiplex PCR, the repertoire was profiled, and TCRdb retains in-frame clones only, with some absent. The data show around 560,000 clones, 90% to 95% seen once. The specimen was naive CD8+ T cells sorted from blood. The source is a woman under 40 in good health.

This clone was observed once. The V and J genes are TRBV4-1 and TRBJ1-2; D is unclear. The CDR3 extends over 17 amino acids. Trimming left V 1 base short and J 4 bases short, with 19 bases between. CDR1 is MGHRA and CDR2 is YSYEKL in the germline V gene. DNA for the CDR3: TGCGCCAGCAGCCAAGCCGTATCCAGGCCTCAGAGCTATGGCTACACCTTC. It specifies CASSQAVSRPQSYGYTF.

The rearrangement links TRBV7-9 to TRBJ1-2, with TRBD1 matching over 8 bases. The J segment lost 6 bases and the V segment lost 1 base, leaving 10 bases of the junction unmatched. Germline values: CDR1 SEHNR, CDR2 FQNEAQ (reference sequence). This CDR3 contains 16 residues. CDR3 in amino acids: CASSLEAGGLGDGYTF. CDR3 coding DNA: TGTGCCAGCAGCTTAGAGGCAGGGGGCCTCGGGGATGGCTACACCTTC.

The V and J genes are TRBV7-9 and TRBJ2-7; D remains unclear. V gave up 1 base and J gave up 0 bases, with 16 bases separating them. There are 17 residues in the CDR3. CDR1 is SEHNR and CDR2 is FQNEAQ in the germline V gene (reference sequence). The CDR3 DNA sequence: TGTGCCAGCAGCTTAGAGGGTCTTAGCCCTGGCTCCTACGAGCAGTACTTC. It codes for CASSLEGLSPGSYEQYF.

The chain is built from TRBV27 and TRBJ1-6, with unresolved D. The length of the CDR3 is 13 residues. Germline CDR1 MNHEY, CDR2 SMNVEV (reference sequence). Trimming cost V 1 base and J 10 bases, with 8 bases left between them. The CDR3: CASSLFSLSPLHF. In nucleotides, the CDR3 is TGTGCCAGCAGTTTATTTTCCCTCTCACCCCTCCACTTT.

The gene calls are TRBV5-6 and TRBJ1-1, with D perhaps matching TRBD1 (5 bases). The V and J ends lost 0 bases and 1 base respectively, with 16 bases between them. The CDR3 spans 17 residues. Germline V gives CDR1 SGHDT, CDR2 YYEEEE. The CDR3 coding sequence is TGTGCCAGCAGCTTGGTAGGGACGTGGGGTAGGAACACTGAAGCTTTCTTT. This translates into CASSLVGTWGRNTEAFF.

The chain links TRBV7-9 to TRBJ2-3; 8 nucleotides match TRBD1. J lost 6 bases, V lost 11 bases, and 13 bases had no gene match. The CDR3 sequence is 14 residues long. Per the germline V gene, CDR1 is SEHNR and CDR2 is FQNEAQ (reference sequence). CDR3 coding DNA: TGTGCCGGAGGAAGGACAGGGCTTATGGATACGCAGTATTTT. Residues: CAGGRTGLMDTQYF.

The chain is built from TRBV21-1 and TRBJ1-5. TRBV21-1 is a pseudogene. This CDR3 comprises 18 residues. The CDR3 DNA reads TGTGCCAGCAGCAACCCTCTAGGGACCTTTCATAGCAATCAGCCCCAGCATTTT. Translated, it gives CASSNPLGTFHSNQPQHF.

Concerning this clone: The sample has other DNA sequences that encode this CDR3 too. The V call is TRBV9, the J call TRBJ2-2; no reliable D call. The CDR3 spans 12 residues. Trimming removed 4 bases from V and 8 bases from J, with 9 bases in between. Per the germline V gene, CDR1 is SGDLS and CDR2 is YYNGEE. The DNA of the CDR3 is TGTGCCAGCAGCCCAATCAGTGGGGAGCTGTTTTTT. Its protein product is CASSPISGELFF.

In its sample, this clone was seen a few times. The conserved closing phenylalanine or tryptophan is absent in this CDR3, likely reflecting a read error. It is unclear where the CDR3 begins or ends on the DNA, so no DNA is shown, and the CDR3 is as TCRdb lists it. The J gene is TRBJ1-1, the V gene TRBV6-5; the listed D gene, TRBD1, was not tested against the DNA. The germline CDR1 and CDR2 sequences are MNHEY and SVGAGI. The CDR3 is 9 amino acids in total, end residues counted. CDR3: CASRRTGFS.

This sequence joins TRBV6-5 and TRBJ1-4; 8 nucleotides align to TRBD1. The CDR3 length is 15 residues. V lost 4 bases and J lost 2; bases outside the gene matches: 3. Germline CDR1 is MNHEY and CDR2 is SVGAGI. The CDR3 sequence: CASSSQGATNEKLFF. The CDR3 DNA sequence: TGTGCCAGCAGTTCGCAGGGGGCGACTAATGAAAAACTGTTTTTT.

The chain uses TRBV27 and TRBJ2-7; TRBD2 might be the D (6 bases). The CDR3 is 14 residues long. CDR1 is MNHEY, CDR2 SMNVEV, per germline (reference sequence). Deletions cut 5 bases from V and 4 bases from J, with 15 bases between. The CDR3 sequence: CASSPGVFWYEQYF. CDR3 sequence (DNA): TGTGCCAGCAGTCCGGGGGTCTTTTGGTACGAGCAGTACTTC.

The J gene is TRBJ2-5, the V gene TRBV6-8; TRBD1 matches 7 bases. This CDR3 has 14 residues. The V gene's germline CDR1 is MNHGY and CDR2 SAAAGT. V trimming: 7 bases; J trimming: 3 bases; junction bases outside the gene matches: 8. The CDR3 DNA reads TGTGCCAGCATGGGGACAGAACCTGAAGAGACCCAGTACTTC. As protein: CASMGTEPEETQYF.

The V call is TRBV4-1, the J call TRBJ1-1; D is unresolved. V lost 4 bases and J lost 4, with 13 bases in between. The germline V gene has CDR1 MGHRA and CDR2 YSYEKL. The CDR3 is made up of 14 amino acids. CDR3 sequence (DNA): TGCGCCAGCAGCCTAACCCTCGGGCTCACTGAAGCTTTCTTT. Protein: CASSLTLGLTEAFF.

V is TRBV19 and J is TRBJ1-1, with TRBD1 identical over 7 bases. V trimming: 0 bases; J trimming: 1 base; junction bases outside the gene matches: 5. Germline values: CDR1 LNHDA, CDR2 SQIVND (reference sequence). The CDR3 extends over 16 amino acids. CDR3 in amino acids: CASSIDLEGANTEAFF. CDR3 sequence (DNA): TGTGCCAGTAGTATAGATCTCGAGGGGGCGAACACTGAAGCTTTCTTT.